This TCR beta chain emerged from a study of early T cells in non-severe SARS-CoV-2 infection. Overall study: Chains were unpaired, as sequencing was done on bulk RNA from unsorted whole blood. Study observations and caveats: The VDJdb matching leaned toward anti-spike CD8 responses and overlooked private and CD4 specificities.

Attached unique molecular identifiers marked individual cDNA molecules. Each CDR3 protein gets one entry after TCRdb re-called the 5' RACE reads with MiXCR. The table records just over 60,000 distinct CDR3 sequences, around 9.9% of them present only once. In this sample, this clonotype turned up many times. Its antigen is not identified. The CDR3 contains 16 residues. The V end was cut by 3 bases, the J end by 5 bases, with 20 bases between. CDR1 and CDR2 (germline): SGHRS, YFSETQ. The source of this sequence is an adult who was a healthcare worker with PCR-confirmed SARS-CoV-2 infection or an uninfected control (not recorded which). The V gene is TRBV5-1, the J gene TRBJ1-1; D is ambiguous. Sequenced sample: whole blood. The CDR3 loop reads CASSSPSLEGNTEAFF. The CDR3 DNA reads as TGCGCCAGCAGCTCGCCTTCGCTAGAGGGTAATACTGAAGCTTTCTTT. The complete variable domain, with remaining parts taken from reference TRBV5-1 and TRBJ1-1, reads KAGVTQTPRYLIKTRGQQVTLSCSPISGHRSVSWYQQTPGQGLQFLFEYFSETQRNKGNFPGRFSGRQFSNSRSEMNVSTLELGDSALYLCASSSPSLEGNTEAFFGQGTRLTVV.